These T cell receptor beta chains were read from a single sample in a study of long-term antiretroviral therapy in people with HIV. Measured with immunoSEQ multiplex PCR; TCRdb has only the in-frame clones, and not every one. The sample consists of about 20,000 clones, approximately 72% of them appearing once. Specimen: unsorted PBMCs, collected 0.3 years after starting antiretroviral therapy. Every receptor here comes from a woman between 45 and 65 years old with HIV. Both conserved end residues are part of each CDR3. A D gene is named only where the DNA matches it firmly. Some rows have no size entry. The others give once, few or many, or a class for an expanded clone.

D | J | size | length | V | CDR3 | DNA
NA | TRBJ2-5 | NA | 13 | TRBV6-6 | CASSRHRQETQYF | TGTGCCAGCAGCCGGCACCGCCAAGAGACCCAGTACTTC
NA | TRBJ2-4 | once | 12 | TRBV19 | CATSSAENIQYF | TGTGCCACTTCTTCAGCTGAAAACATTCAGTACTTC
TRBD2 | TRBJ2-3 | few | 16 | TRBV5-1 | CASSLAPSGGADTQYF | TGCGCCAGCAGCTTGGCCCCCAGCGGGGGGGCAGATACGCAGTATTTT
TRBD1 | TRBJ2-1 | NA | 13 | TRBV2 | CASSRTGFNEQFF | TGTGCCAGCAGCCGGACAGGATTCAATGAGCAGTTCTTC
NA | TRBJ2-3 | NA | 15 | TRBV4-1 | CASSQDLRGTDTQYF | TGCGCCAGCAGCCAAGATCTTCGGGGCACAGATACGCAGTATTTT
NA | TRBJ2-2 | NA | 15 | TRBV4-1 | CASSHAGTRAGELFF | TGCGCCAGCAGCCACGCCGGGACCCGGGCCGGGGAGCTGTTTTTT
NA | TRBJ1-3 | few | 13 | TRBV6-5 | CASSYGDRNTIYF | TGTGCCAGCAGTTACGGGGACAGAAACACCATATATTTT
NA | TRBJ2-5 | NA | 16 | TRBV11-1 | CASSSRMSRLQETQYF | TGTGCCAGCAGCTCCCGAATGTCTCGACTTCAAGAGACCCAGTACTTC
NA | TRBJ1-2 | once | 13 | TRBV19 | CASSIGHRLGYTF | TGTGCCAGTAGTATTGGGCACAGACTTGGCTACACCTTC
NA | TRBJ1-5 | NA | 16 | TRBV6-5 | CASSYSGLAGNQPQHF | TGTGCCAGCAGTTACTCGGGCTTGGCGGGGAATCAGCCCCAGCATTTT
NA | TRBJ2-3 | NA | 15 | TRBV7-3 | CASSLRRGRTDTQYF | TGTGCCAGCAGCCTTAGACGGGGGCGCACAGATACGCAGTATTTT
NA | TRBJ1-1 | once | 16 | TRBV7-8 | CASSLITRGMNTEAFF | TGTGCCAGCAGCTTAATTACTCGGGGCATGAACACTGAAGCTTTCTTT
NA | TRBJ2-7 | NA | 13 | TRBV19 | CASSIDKGTKQYF | TGTGCCAGTAGTATAGATAAGGGGACCAAGCAGTACTTC
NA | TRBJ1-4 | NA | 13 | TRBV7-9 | CASIRKADEKLFF | TGTGCCAGCATCAGGAAGGCGGATGAAAAACTGTTTTTT
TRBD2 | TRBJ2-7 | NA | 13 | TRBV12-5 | CASVSGEFYEQYF | TGTGCTAGTGTTAGCGGGGAGTTCTACGAGCAGTACTTC
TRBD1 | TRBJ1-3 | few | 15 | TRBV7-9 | CASSSDRASLNTIYF | TGTGCCAGCAGCTCGGACAGGGCCAGTTTGAACACCATATATTTT
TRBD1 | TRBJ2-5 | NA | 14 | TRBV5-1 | CASKTGASQETQYF | TGCGCCAGCAAGACAGGGGCCTCGCAAGAGACCCAGTACTTC
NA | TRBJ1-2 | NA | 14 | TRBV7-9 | CASSFPGPSRGYTF | TGTGCCAGCAGCTTTCCGGGACCTTCAAGGGGCTACACCTTC